Below, one T cell receptor (beta chain) is given with its context. Antigen specificity is unknown. This sample is part of a study of T cell repertoires in cytomegalovirus infection. Study background: Shared public TCR beta signatures pointed to both CMV infection and a matching HLA type.

The study, taken as a whole, reports: HLA-C-restricted CMV-specific TCR beta clonotypes were dominant in the ex vivo response.

TCRdb used MiXCR to reprocess the reads, holding one entry per CDR3 protein. The sample lists fewer than 650,000 distinct CDR3 sequences, 35% to 50% occurring once. The V segment lost 2 bases and the J segment 1 base; nucleotides outside the gene matches: 3. The germline CDR1 and CDR2 sequences are GTSNPN and SVGIG (reference sequence). The length of the CDR3 is 15 residues. This sequence was found in a human donor in good health (CMV status not recorded). Some clones in this sample may be carry-over from other donors' samples. The source material was cultured PBMCs, sampled from culture after CMV antigen stimulation. The V gene is TRBV30, the J gene TRBJ2-2, with TRBD1 matching 8 bases. CDR3 coding DNA: TGTGCCTGGAGTTCAGGACAGGGGAACACCGGGGAGCTGTTTTTT. This sequence encodes CAWSSGQGNTGELFF.